This TCR beta chain came from a study of cytomegalovirus exposure and HLA in healthy donors. The study ran its PCR with 60 Vbeta and 13 Jbeta primers. Sequenced by immunoSEQ multiplex PCR; TCRdb stores in-frame clones only, minus some. This table has more than 150,000 clones, 81% appearing once. This CDR3 comprises 16 residues. Trimming cost V 4 bases and J 6 bases; bases outside gene matches: 10. CDR1 and CDR2 (germline): SGHRS, YFSETQ. This chain connects TRBV5-1 to TRBJ1-2, with TRBD1 identical over 12 bases. The sequence derives from a man aged 50-60 years in good health and CMV-seronegative. Sample: PBMCs. The CDR3 DNA is TGCGCCAGCAGCCTCCTACCGGGACAGGGGGCTGATGGCTACACCTTC. Translation: CASSLLPGQGADGYTF.